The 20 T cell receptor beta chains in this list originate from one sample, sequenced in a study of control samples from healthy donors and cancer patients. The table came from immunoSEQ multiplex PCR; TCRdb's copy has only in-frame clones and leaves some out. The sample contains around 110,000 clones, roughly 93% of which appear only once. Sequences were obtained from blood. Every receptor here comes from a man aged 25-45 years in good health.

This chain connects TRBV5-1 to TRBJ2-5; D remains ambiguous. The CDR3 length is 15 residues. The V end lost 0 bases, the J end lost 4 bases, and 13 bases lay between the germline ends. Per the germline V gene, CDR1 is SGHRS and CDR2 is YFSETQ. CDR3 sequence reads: CASSLAGTPLETQYF. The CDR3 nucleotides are TGCGCCAGCAGCTTGGCAGGTACTCCCCTAGAGACCCAGTACTTC.

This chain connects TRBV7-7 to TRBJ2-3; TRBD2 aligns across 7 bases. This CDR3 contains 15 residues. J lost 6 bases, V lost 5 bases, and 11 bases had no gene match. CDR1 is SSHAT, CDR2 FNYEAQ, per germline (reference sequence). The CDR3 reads CASSLGAGVGDTQYF. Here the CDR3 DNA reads TGTGCCAGCAGCCTAGGCGCGGGGGTCGGGGATACGCAGTATTTT.

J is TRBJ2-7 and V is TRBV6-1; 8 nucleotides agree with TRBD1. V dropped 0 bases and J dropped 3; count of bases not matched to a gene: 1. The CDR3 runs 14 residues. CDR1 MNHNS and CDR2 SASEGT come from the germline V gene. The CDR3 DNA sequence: TGTGCCAGCAGTGAAGCCGGGACAGGCTACGAGCAGTACGTC. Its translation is CASSEAGTGYEQYV.

CDR3 region: CATTEADLREKLFF. The CDR3 region has the DNA TGTGCCACCACGGAGGCGGACCTTAGGGAAAAACTGTTTTTT. The chain couples TRBV6-5 to TRBJ1-4; D uncertain. Deletions cut 10 bases from V and 8 bases from J, with 20 bases between. The germline gives CDR1 MNHEY, CDR2 SVGAGI. CDR3 length equals 14 residues.

CDR3 loop: CASIPGPTTDTQYF. CDR3 coding DNA: TGTGCCAGCATCCCGGGACCTACCACCGATACGCAGTATTTT. The chain links TRBV19 to TRBJ2-3, with D perhaps assigned TRBD1 or TRBD2 (5 bases each). From germline, CDR1 is LNHDA and CDR2 SQIVND (reference sequence). The CDR3 contains 14 residues. The V end was cut by 9 bases, the J end by 6 bases, with 19 bases between.

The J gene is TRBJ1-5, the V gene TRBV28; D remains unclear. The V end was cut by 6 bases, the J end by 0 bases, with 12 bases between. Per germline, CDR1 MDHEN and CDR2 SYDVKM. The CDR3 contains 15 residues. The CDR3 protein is CASSGGQISNQPQHF. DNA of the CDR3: TGTGCCAGCAGCGGCGGGCAGATTAGCAATCAGCCCCAGCATTTT.

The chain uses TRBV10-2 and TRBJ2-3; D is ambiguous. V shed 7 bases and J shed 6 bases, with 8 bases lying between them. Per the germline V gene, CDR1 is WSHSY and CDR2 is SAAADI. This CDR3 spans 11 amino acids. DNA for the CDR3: TGCGCCAGCAACGTTGGGGATACGCAGTATTTT. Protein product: CASNVGDTQYF.

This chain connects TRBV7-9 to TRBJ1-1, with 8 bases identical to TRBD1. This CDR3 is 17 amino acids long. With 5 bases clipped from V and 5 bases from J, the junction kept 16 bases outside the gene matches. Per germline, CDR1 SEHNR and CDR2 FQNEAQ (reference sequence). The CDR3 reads CASSTSNAGQAGTEAFF. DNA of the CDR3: TGTGCCAGCAGCACATCCAATGCGGGACAGGCGGGGACTGAAGCTTTCTTT.

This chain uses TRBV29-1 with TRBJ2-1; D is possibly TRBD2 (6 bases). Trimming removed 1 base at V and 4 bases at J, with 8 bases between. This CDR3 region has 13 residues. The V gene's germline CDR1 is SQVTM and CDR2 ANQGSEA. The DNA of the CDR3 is TGCAGCGTTGAAGGGACTACTTACAATGAGCAGTTCTTC. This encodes CSVEGTTYNEQFF.

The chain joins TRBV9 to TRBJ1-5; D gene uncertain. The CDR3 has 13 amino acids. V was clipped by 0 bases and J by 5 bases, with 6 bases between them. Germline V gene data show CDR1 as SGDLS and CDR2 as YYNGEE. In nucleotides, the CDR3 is TGTGCCAGCAGCGTAGCCCCCTATCAGCCCCAGCATTTT. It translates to CASSVAPYQPQHF.

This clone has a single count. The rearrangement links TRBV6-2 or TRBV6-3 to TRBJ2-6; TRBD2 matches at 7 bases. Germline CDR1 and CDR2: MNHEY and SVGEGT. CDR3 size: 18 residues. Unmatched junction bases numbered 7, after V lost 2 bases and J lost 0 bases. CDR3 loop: CASSYGRGRISGANVLTF. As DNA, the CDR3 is TGTGCCAGCAGTTACGGGAGGGGACGGATCTCTGGGGCCAACGTCCTGACTTTC.

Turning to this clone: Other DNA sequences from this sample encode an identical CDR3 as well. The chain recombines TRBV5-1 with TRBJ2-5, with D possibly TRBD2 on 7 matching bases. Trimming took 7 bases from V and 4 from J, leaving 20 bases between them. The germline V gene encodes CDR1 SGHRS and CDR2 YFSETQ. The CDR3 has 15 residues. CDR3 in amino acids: CASSLGGATTETQYF. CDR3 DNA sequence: TGCGCCAGCTCTCTTGGGGGGGCCACCACAGAGACCCAGTACTTC.

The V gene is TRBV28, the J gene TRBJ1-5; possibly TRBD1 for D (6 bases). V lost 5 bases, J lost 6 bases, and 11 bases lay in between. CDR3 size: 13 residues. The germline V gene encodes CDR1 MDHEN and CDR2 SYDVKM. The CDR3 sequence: CASSRRGGQPQHF. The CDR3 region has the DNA TGTGCCAGCAGTCGAAGGGGGGGTCAGCCCCAGCATTTT. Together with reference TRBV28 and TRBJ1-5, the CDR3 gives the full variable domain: DVKVTQSSRYLVKRTGEKVFLECVQDMDHENMFWYRQDPGLGLRLIYFSYDVKMKEKGDIPEGYSVSREKKERFSLILESASTNQTSMYLCASSRRGGQPQHFGDGTRLSIL.

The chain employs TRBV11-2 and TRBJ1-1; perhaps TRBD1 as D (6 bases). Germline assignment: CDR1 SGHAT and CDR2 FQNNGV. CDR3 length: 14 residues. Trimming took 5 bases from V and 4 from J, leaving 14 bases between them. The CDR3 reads CASSPIQGTTEAFF. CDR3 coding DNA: TGTGCCAGCAGCCCTATCCAGGGGACCACTGAAGCTTTCTTT.

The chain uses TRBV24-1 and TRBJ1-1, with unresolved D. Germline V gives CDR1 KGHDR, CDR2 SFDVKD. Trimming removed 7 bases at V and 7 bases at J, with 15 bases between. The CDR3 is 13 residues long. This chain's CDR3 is CATRGFLGSEAFF. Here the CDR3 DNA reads TGTGCCACCAGAGGGTTCTTAGGAAGTGAAGCTTTCTTT.

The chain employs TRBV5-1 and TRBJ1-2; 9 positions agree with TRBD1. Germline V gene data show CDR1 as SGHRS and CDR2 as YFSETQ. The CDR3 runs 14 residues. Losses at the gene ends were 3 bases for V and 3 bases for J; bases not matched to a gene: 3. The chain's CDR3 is CASSSQGAHYGYTF. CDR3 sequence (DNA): TGCGCCAGCAGCTCACAGGGGGCCCACTATGGCTACACCTTC.

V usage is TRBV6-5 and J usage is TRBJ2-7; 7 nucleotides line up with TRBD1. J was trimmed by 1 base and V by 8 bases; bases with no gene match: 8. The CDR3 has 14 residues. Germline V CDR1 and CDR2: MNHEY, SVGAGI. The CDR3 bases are TGTGCCAGCTCCGGGACAGCAATTTCCTACGAGCAGTACTTC. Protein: CASSGTAISYEQYF.

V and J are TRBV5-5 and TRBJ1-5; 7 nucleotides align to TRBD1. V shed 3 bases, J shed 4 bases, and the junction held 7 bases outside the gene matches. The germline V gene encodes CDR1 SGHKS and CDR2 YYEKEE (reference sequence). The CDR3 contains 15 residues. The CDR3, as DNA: TGTGCCAGCAGCTCGGAGGGACAGCCTAATCAGCCCCAGCATTTT. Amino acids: CASSSEGQPNQPQHF.

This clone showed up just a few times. The CDR3 spells CASSPVGSYGYTF. The CDR3 DNA reads as TGTGCCAGCAGCCCGGTTGGCTCCTATGGCTACACCTTC. The gene calls are TRBV5-4 and TRBJ1-2; D unresolved. The length of the CDR3 is 13 residues. Germline CDR1 reads SGHNT; CDR2 reads YYREEE (reference sequence). Between the trimmed V and J ends, which lost 4 bases and 4 bases, there was a span of 11 bases.

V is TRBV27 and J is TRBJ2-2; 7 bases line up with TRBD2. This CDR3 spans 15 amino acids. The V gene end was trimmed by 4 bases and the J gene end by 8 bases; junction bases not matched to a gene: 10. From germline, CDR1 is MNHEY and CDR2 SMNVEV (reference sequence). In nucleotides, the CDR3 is TGTGCCAGCAGTTCCCCCATGGGGGGGTGGGGGGAGCTGTTTTTT. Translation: CASSSPMGGWGELFF.